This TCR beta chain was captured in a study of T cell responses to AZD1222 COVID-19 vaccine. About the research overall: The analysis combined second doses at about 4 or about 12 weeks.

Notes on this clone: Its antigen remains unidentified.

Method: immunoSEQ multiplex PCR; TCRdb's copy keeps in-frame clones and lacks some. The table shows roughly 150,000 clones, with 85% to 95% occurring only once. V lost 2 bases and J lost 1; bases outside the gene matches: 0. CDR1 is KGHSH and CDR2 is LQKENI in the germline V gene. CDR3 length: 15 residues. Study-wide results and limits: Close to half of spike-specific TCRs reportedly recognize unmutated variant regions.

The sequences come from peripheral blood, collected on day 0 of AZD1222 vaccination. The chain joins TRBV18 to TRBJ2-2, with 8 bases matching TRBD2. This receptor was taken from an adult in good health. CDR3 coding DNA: TGTGCCAGCTCACCAAGCGGGGGGAACACCGGGGAGCTGTTTTTT. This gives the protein CASSPSGGNTGELFF.